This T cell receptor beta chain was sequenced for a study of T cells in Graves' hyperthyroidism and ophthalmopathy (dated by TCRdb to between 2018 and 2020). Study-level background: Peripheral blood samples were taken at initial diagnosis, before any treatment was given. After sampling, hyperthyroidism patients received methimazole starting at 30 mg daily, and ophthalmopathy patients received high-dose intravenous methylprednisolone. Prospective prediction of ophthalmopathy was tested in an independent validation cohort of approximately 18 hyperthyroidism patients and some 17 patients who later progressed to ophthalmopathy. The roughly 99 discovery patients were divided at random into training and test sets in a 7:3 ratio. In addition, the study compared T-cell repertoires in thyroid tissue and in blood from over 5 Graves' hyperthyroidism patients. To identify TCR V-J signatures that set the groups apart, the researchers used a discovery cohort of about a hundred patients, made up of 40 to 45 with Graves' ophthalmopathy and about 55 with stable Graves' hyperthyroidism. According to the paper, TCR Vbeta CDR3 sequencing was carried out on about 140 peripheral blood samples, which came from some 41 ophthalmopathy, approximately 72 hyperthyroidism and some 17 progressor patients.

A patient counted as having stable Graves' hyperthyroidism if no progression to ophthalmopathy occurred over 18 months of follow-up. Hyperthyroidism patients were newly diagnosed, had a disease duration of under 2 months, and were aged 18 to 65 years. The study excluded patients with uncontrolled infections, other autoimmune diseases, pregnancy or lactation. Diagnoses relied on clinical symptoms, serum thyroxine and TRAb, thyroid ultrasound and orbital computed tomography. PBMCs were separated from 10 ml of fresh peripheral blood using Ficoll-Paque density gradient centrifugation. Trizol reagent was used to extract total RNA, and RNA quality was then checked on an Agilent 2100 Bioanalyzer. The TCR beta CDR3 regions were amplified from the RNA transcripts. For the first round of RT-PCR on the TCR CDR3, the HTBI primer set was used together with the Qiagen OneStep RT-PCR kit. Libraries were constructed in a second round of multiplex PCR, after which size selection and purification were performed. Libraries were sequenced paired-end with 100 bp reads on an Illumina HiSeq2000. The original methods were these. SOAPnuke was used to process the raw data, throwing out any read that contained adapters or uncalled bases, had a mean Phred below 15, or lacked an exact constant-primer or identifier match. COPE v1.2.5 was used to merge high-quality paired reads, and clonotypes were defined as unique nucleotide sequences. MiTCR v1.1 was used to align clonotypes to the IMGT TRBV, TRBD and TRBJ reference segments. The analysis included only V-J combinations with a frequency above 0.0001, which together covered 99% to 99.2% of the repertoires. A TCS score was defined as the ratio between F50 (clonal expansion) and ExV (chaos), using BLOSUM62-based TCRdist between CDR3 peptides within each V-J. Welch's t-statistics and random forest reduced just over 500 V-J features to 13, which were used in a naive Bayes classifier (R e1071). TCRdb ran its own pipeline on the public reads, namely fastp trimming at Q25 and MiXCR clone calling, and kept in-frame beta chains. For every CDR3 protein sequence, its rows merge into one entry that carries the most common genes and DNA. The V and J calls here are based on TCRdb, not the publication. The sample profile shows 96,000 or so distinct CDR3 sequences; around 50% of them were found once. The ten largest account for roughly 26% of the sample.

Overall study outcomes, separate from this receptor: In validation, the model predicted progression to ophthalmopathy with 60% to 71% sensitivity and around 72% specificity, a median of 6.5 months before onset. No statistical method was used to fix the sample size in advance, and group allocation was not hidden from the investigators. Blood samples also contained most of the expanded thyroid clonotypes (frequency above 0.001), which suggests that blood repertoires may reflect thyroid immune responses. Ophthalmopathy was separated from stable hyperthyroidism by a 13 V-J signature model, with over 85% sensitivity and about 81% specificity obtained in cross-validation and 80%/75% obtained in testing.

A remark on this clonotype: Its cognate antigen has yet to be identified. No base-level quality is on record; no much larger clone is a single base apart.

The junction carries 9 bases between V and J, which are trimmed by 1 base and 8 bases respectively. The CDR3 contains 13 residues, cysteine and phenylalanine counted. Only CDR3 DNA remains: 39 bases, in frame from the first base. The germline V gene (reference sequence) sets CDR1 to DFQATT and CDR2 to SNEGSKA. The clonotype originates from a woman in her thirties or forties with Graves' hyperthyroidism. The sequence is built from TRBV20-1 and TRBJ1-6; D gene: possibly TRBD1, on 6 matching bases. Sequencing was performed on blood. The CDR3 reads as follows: CSARGQGYSPLHF. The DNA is TGCAGTGCTAGAGGGCAGGGGTATTCACCCCTCCACTTT.